These 19 T cell receptor beta chains share one sample of origin, sequenced in a study of blood T cells in healthy people across ages. The second PCR ran roughly 7 to 11 cycles with a sample-barcoded 5' primer and J-beta primers. Via MiXCR, TCRdb re-called the 5' RACE reads, giving one row per CDR3 protein. This repertoire shows around 1,700,000 distinct CDR3 sequences, approximately 28% found once; its top ten account for roughly 8%. Sequenced sample: blood. These receptors all stem from a woman aged 25-40 years in good health.

The gene calls are TRBV30 and TRBJ2-1, with a possible D match to TRBD2 (5 bases). V dropped 0 bases and J dropped 7 bases, with 7 bases sitting between them. CDR1 is GTSNPN and CDR2 is SVGIG in the germline V gene (reference sequence). This CDR3 has 12 residues. The DNA of the CDR3 is TGTGCCTGGAGTGTCTCGGGGAATGAGCAGTTCTTC. This encodes CAWSVSGNEQFF.

As regards this clonotype: A much larger clone differs by one base, so this may be a read error. This chain connects TRBV6-6 to TRBJ2-7; 9 nucleotides line up with TRBD1. The CDR3 runs to 14 residues. Per germline, CDR1 MNHNY and CDR2 SVGAGI (reference sequence). V shed 7 bases and J 1 base; nucleotides not matched to a gene: 5. The CDR3 DNA reads TGTGCCAGCACCGTAGGGACAGGGTCCTACGAGCAGTACTTC. Its translation is CASTVGTGSYEQYF.

Concerning this clonotype: A clone one base away is much larger, so this may be a read error. V and J are TRBV28 and TRBJ2-1; no reliable D call. V lost 2 bases, J lost 13 bases, and 9 bases lay in between. The CDR3 has 11 residues. CDR1 and CDR2 from the germline V gene are MDHEN and SYDVKM. The CDR3 region is CASSLGRNQFF. The CDR3 region has the DNA TGTGCCAGCAGTTTAGGTAGGAACCAGTTCTTC.

The V gene is TRBV6-2 or TRBV6-3, the J gene TRBJ2-1, with 14 bases fitting TRBD2. The CDR3 is 17 amino acids. The V gene's germline CDR1 is MNHEY and CDR2 SVGEGT. V lost 2 bases and J lost 12; bases outside the gene matches: 12. CDR3 region: CASSYPETSGRALGQFF. The CDR3 region has the DNA TGTGCCAGCAGTTACCCCGAGACTAGCGGGAGGGCCTTGGGGCAGTTCTTC.

About this clonotype itself: A read error is possible here, since a much larger clone lies one base away. The CDR3 ends on some other residue instead of the conserved phenylalanine or tryptophan, so this is likely a read error. This chain uses TRBV29-1 with TRBJ2-1; possibly TRBD1 for D (5 bases). V was shortened by 5 bases and J by 6 bases, with 8 bases between the two germline ends. Germline V gene data show CDR1 as SQVTM and CDR2 as ANQGSEA. The CDR3 covers 11 residues. The CDR3 sequence is CSVFDSNEQFV. CDR3 in DNA: TGCAGCGTTTTTGACAGCAATGAGCAGTTCGTC.

This clonotype was picked up a small number of times. The chain employs TRBV7-2 and TRBJ2-3; TRBD2 matches at 8 bases. Germline lookup yields CDR1 SGHTA and CDR2 FQGNSA. J was trimmed by 3 bases and V by 5 bases; bases with no gene match: 7. The CDR3 has 15 residues. As DNA, the CDR3 is TGTGCCAGCAGCGGTAGCGGGAAAAGAACAGATACGCAGTATTTT. Translation gives CASSGSGKRTDTQYF.

The J gene is TRBJ2-1, the V gene TRBV30; D possibly corresponds to TRBD2 (5 bases). V shed 2 bases and J shed 7 bases, with 15 bases lying between them. CDR3 size: 14 residues. In germline, CDR1 is GTSNPN, CDR2 SVGIG (reference sequence). The CDR3 region is CAWSRTSRANEQFF. In nucleotides, the CDR3 is TGTGCCTGGAGTCGGACTTCTCGAGCAAATGAGCAGTTCTTC.

This clonotype was seen at least ten times. This chain uses TRBV10-1 with TRBJ2-7; either TRBD1 or TRBD2 may supply D (5 bases each). V lost 3 bases and J 1 base, leaving 16 bases between the germline ends. The CDR3 has 16 residues. The germline CDR1 and CDR2 sequences are WNHNN and SYGVQD (reference sequence). The CDR3 sequence is CASSETGTSKSYEQYF. The DNA for the CDR3 is TGCGCCAGCAGTGAAACCGGGACGTCGAAGTCCTACGAGCAGTACTTC.

The CDR3 DNA reads TGTGCTAGTGGTATGAAGGGGGACTACAGAGTATTTCAAGAGACCCAGTACTTC. Protein product: CASGMKGDYRVFQETQYF. This rearrangement joins TRBV12-5 to TRBJ2-5; maybe TRBD2 (7 bases). The CDR3 is 18 amino acids. Trimming took off 5 bases at V and 2 bases at J, with 24 bases between the two ends. CDR1 LGHNT and CDR2 FRNRAP come from the germline V gene. Based on the CDR3 plus reference TRBV12-5 and TRBJ2-5, the full variable domain is DARVTQTPRHKVTEMGQEVTMRCQPILGHNTVFWYRQTMMQGLELLAYFRNRAPLDDSGMPKDRFSAEMPDATLATLKIQPSEPRDSAVYFCASGMKGDYRVFQETQYFGPGTRLLVL.

The chain uses TRBV6-1 and TRBJ2-5; 7 bases are a match to TRBD1. CDR1 is MNHNS, CDR2 SASEGT, per germline. The CDR3 loop spans 13 amino acids. V was clipped by 6 bases and J by 5 bases; unmatched bases: 6. The CDR3 reads CASRNRGYETQYF. DNA for the CDR3: TGTGCCAGCAGGAACAGGGGTTATGAGACCCAGTACTTC.

The chain carries TRBV2 and TRBJ2-3; D is uncertain. V was cut by 5 bases and J by 4 bases, with 16 bases left in between. CDR1 is SNHLY, CDR2 FYNNEI, per germline. CDR3 size: 15 residues. CDR3 nucleotide sequence: TGTGCCAGCAGTTACGTGGAGTCAGTTCCAGATACGCAGTATTTT. This gives the protein CASSYVESVPDTQYF.

The sample holds many counts of this clonotype. This sequence joins TRBV5-1 and TRBJ2-5; 8 bases align to TRBD1. Germline V gene data show CDR1 as SGHRS and CDR2 as YFSETQ. The length of the CDR3 is 14 residues. V lost 3 bases to trimming and J lost 1 base; unmatched junction nucleotides: 2. The CDR3 loop is CASSSGTGQETQYF. The CDR3 DNA follows: TGCGCCAGCAGCTCCGGGACAGGCCAAGAGACCCAGTACTTC.

This clonotype was counted ten times or more. CDR3 DNA: TGTGCCAGCAGCCAAGAACCCAGCGGGGGTCTATCCTACGAGCAGTACTTC. Protein product: CASSQEPSGGLSYEQYF. The chain is built from TRBV4-2 and TRBJ2-7, with 8 bases matching TRBD2. This CDR3 spans 17 amino acids. Germline CDR1 LGHNA, CDR2 YNFKEQ. V was pared by 0 bases and J by 1 base, with 8 bases of the junction left unmatched.

This clonotype has only a few counts. A read error may account for a junction end that differs from germline. The CDR3 region has the DNA TGCGCCAGCAGCCAAGATACGGGACACCAAGAGACCCGGTACTTC. As protein: CASSQDTGHQETRYF. The chain uses TRBV4-1 and TRBJ2-5; a possible D gene is TRBD1 (6 bases). The V gene's germline CDR1 is MGHRA and CDR2 YSYEKL. There are 15 residues in the CDR3.

This chain connects TRBV14 to TRBJ1-1, with D maybe TRBD1 (6 bases). Germline CDR1 SGHDN, CDR2 FVKESK. This CDR3 is built from 14 residues. Trimming took 3 bases from V and 4 from J, leaving 12 bases between them. The CDR3 spells CASSQQGPSTEAFF. Written as DNA, the CDR3 is TGTGCCAGCAGCCAGCAGGGGCCCAGCACTGAAGCTTTCTTT.

This clonotype was counted only a few times. The rearrangement joins TRBV6-1 to TRBJ2-7; D may be TRBD1 (6 bases). From germline, CDR1 is MNHNS and CDR2 SASEGT. Trimming removed 8 bases at V and 1 base at J, with 12 bases between. The CDR3 spans 13 residues. CDR3 residues: CASEWTDSYEQYF. In DNA form, the CDR3 reads TGTGCCAGCGAATGGACAGATTCCTACGAGCAGTACTTC.

This clonotype came up a few times. This sequence joins TRBV14 and TRBJ2-7; 7 positions match TRBD1. J lost 3 bases, V lost 3 bases, and 11 bases had no gene match. The CDR3 has 16 residues. The germline CDR1 and CDR2 sequences are SGHDN and FVKESK. The CDR3 spells CASSHGAGTVHYEQYF. The CDR3 bases are TGTGCCAGCAGCCACGGGGCCGGGACAGTTCACTACGAGCAGTACTTC.

Concerning this clonotype itself: The germline gene is not matched at one end of the junction; a read error may be the cause. V and J are TRBV4-3 and TRBJ2-1; 14 bases line up with TRBD2. Germline CDR1 and CDR2: LGHNA and YSLEER. The CDR3 length is 18 residues. The CDR3 sequence: CASSQDGTSGRSCNEQFF. The CDR3 region has the DNA TGCGCCAGCAGCCAAGATGGGACTAGCGGGAGATCCTGCAATGAGCAGTTCTTC.

The J gene is TRBJ2-7, the V gene TRBV7-2; 10 bases fit TRBD1. Germline V gene lookup returns CDR1 SGHTA and CDR2 FQGNSA. The J segment lost 5 bases and the V segment lost 7 bases, leaving 14 bases of the junction unmatched. The CDR3 is 16 amino acids. CDR3 region: CASTPTGGASTDEQYF. CDR3 coding DNA: TGTGCCAGCACCCCGACAGGGGGCGCCTCCACGGACGAGCAGTACTTC.